This is a list of T cell receptor beta chains from one sample in a study of cytomegalovirus exposure and HLA in healthy donors. Some clones are missing from TCRdb's copy, which holds only in-frame ones; the method was immunoSEQ multiplex PCR. The repertoire has 40,000 or so clones, 60% to 70% of them found once; the top ten carry around 4%. What was sequenced was PBMCs. The receptors derive from a man aged 40-49 years in good health and CMV-seronegative. Both conserved end residues are part of each CDR3. A D gene is named only where the DNA matches it firmly. A row's size may be missing; if present it is once, few, many or a size class.

clone_size	v_call	j_call	d_call	cdr3_aa	cdr3_nt
NA	TRBV30	TRBJ2-7	TRBD2	CAWRTSGAYEQYF	TGTGCCTGGCGGACTAGCGGGGCCTACGAGCAGTACTTC
few	TRBV14	TRBJ2-3	TRBD2	CASSQRTSPSTDTQYF	TGTGCCAGCAGCCAAAGGACTAGCCCCAGCACAGATACGCAGTATTTT
few	TRBV30	TRBJ2-2	NA	CAWARLANTGELFF	TGTGCCTGGGCCCGTTTAGCCAACACCGGGGAGCTGTTTTTT
few	TRBV6-1	TRBJ1-5	TRBD1	CASSEGQGAGGNQPQHF	TGTGCCAGCAGTGAAGGACAGGGGGCAGGGGGCAATCAGCCCCAGCATTTT
few	TRBV30	TRBJ2-5	TRBD2	CAWSGTSVQETQYF	TGTGCCTGGAGTGGGACTAGCGTCCAAGAGACCCAGTACTTC
NA	TRBV30	TRBJ1-1	NA	CAWSDRDPEAFF	TGTGCCTGGAGTGACAGGGACCCCGAAGCTTTCTTT
few	TRBV6-5	TRBJ1-6	NA	CASRWAQNDYNSPLHF	TGTGCCAGCCGTTGGGCGCAAAACGATTATAATTCACCCCTCCACTTT
few	TRBV6-1	TRBJ2-6	NA	CASSLQGSGANVLTF	TGTGCCAGCAGTTTACAGGGTTCTGGGGCCAACGTCCTGACTTTC
NA	TRBV6-1	TRBJ1-1	TRBD1	CASSERTGGNTEAFF	TGTGCCAGCAGTGAAAGGACAGGGGGGAACACTGAAGCTTTCTTT
few	TRBV5-4	TRBJ1-2	TRBD1	CASSVIWDRVDGYTF	TGTGCCAGCAGCGTTATTTGGGACAGGGTTGATGGCTACACCTTC
NA	TRBV5-8	TRBJ1-5	NA	CASSVGVDENQPQHF	TGTGCCAGCAGCGTCGGTGTTGATGAAAATCAGCCCCAGCATTTT
NA	TRBV25-1	TRBJ2-2	TRBD2	CASSELLAGVPGTGELFF	TGTGCCAGCAGTGAACTGCTAGCGGGGGTCCCCGGCACCGGGGAGCTGTTTTTT
NA	TRBV4-3	TRBJ1-4	NA	CASSQVEKAGEKLFF	TGCGCCAGCAGCCAAGTAGAAAAGGCGGGGGAAAAACTGTTTTTT
few	TRBV5-4	TRBJ2-5	TRBD1	CASSLTGGETQYF	TGTGCCAGCAGCCTGACAGGGGGGGAGACCCAGTACTTC
NA	TRBV13	TRBJ2-6	TRBD1	CASSNMDRGGSGANVLTF	TGTGCCAGCAGCAACATGGACAGGGGGGGTTCTGGGGCCAACGTCCTGACTTTC
NA	TRBV4-1	TRBJ1-2	TRBD1	CASSPGTGGNYGYTF	TGCGCCAGCAGCCCCGGGACAGGGGGGAACTATGGCTACACCTTC